A single sample is the source of the 28 T cell receptor beta chains below, sequenced in a study of response to subunit inactivated influenza vaccine. MiXCR, applied by TCRdb to the RT-PCR reads, yields one record per CDR3 protein. The sample yields roughly 540,000 distinct CDR3 sequences, under 30% seen once. In addition, the sample was reused for a study of T cells expressing NK-cell markers. Per that study: Beta-chain TCR cDNA was generated via 5'RACE template switching with UMIs.

This specimen was CD4+ T cells sorted from PBMCs, taken roughly 12 days after vaccination. These receptor sequences come from a man aged 45 to 65 who received an inactivated influenza vaccine.

This clonotype occurred many times. The chain's CDR3 is CASSTPNTEAFF. DNA of the CDR3: TGTGCCAGCAGCACACCAAACACTGAAGCTTTCTTT. V gene TRBV7-9 combines with J gene TRBJ1-1; D ambiguous. V lost 5 bases and J 2 bases, leaving 6 bases between the germline ends. The CDR3 loop spans 12 amino acids. In germline, CDR1 is SEHNR, CDR2 FQNEAQ (reference sequence).

The chain employs TRBV20-1 and TRBJ2-5; TRBD2 matches at 7 bases. This CDR3 spans 12 amino acids. The germline V gene has CDR1 DFQATT and CDR2 SNEGSKA (reference sequence). Trimming removed 4 bases from V and 9 bases from J; junction bases left unmatched: 8. In DNA form, the CDR3 reads TGCAGTGCTACGCGGGACTATGAGGCCCAGTACTTC. Translated: CSATRDYEAQYF.

This clonotype was seen a few times. The J gene is TRBJ1-4, the V gene TRBV12-3 or TRBV12-4; D remains unclear. CDR3 length equals 14 residues. Trimming took off 3 bases at V and 5 bases at J, with 10 bases between the two ends. The CDR3 nucleotides are TGTGCCAGCAGTTTCCTTAGGAGGAATGAAAAACTGTTTTTT. This translates into CASSFLRRNEKLFF.

This clonotype appeared a few times. This chain links TRBV5-1 with TRBJ2-1, with 8 bases identical to TRBD2. V gave up 0 bases and J gave up 9 bases; unmatched junction bases: 8. The CDR3 is 15 residues long. Looked up from germline, CDR1 is SGHRS and CDR2 is YFSETQ. CDR3 sequence: CASSLGGTSTAEQFF. The CDR3 bases are TGCGCCAGCAGCTTGGGTGGGACTAGTACCGCTGAGCAGTTCTTC.

The rearrangement links TRBV3-1 to TRBJ1-5; no clear D. From germline, CDR1 is LGHDT and CDR2 YNNKEL (reference sequence). The CDR3 extends over 14 amino acids. V was clipped by 0 bases and J by 9 bases, with 12 bases between them. The CDR3 reads CASSQDPTLGPQHF. CDR3 in DNA: TGTGCCAGCAGCCAAGATCCCACCCTCGGGCCCCAGCATTTT.

This clonotype was recorded at least ten times. The gene calls are TRBV29-1 and TRBJ1-2, with 10 bases identical to TRBD1. Losses at the gene ends were 6 bases for V and 2 bases for J; bases not matched to a gene: 0. The CDR3 sequence is 12 residues long. Looked up from germline, CDR1 is SQVTM and CDR2 is ANQGSEA. For the CDR3, the DNA is TGCAGCGTGGACAGGGGGAACTATGGCTACACCTTC. Its protein product is CSVDRGNYGYTF.

The chain employs TRBV11-2 and TRBJ2-3, with 9 nucleotides matching TRBD2. From germline, CDR1 is SGHAT and CDR2 FQNNGV. The CDR3 spans 19 residues. V trimming: 2 bases; J trimming: 0 bases; junction bases outside the gene matches: 12. The CDR3 sequence is CASSLRPRAGGSSTDTQYF. CDR3 nucleotide sequence: TGTGCCAGCAGCTTAAGGCCTAGGGCGGGGGGGTCTAGCACAGATACGCAGTATTTT.

This clonotype was counted a few times. J is TRBJ1-4 and V is TRBV7-9; 7 bases fit TRBD1. The junction had 8 bases not matched to a gene; V was cut back by 5 bases and J by 2 bases. The CDR3 totals 16 residues. Germline V gene sequence: CDR1 SEHNR, CDR2 FQNEAQ (reference sequence). The CDR3 here is CASSDDRAGTNEKLFF. The CDR3 DNA sequence: TGTGCCAGCAGCGACGACAGGGCCGGTACTAATGAAAAACTGTTTTTT.

The CDR3 nucleotides read TGTGCCAGCAGCCAACTTCGCCATGGGGTTGGCACCGGGGAGCTGTTTTTT. This gives the protein CASSQLRHGVGTGELFF. The genes are TRBV14 and TRBJ2-2; D is undetermined. The CDR3 length is 17 residues. Trimming removed 2 bases at V and 4 bases at J, with 17 bases between. The germline gives CDR1 SGHDN, CDR2 FVKESK.

This clonotype has more than one count but fewer than ten. The chain recombines TRBV11-1 with TRBJ2-5, with D unclear. V shed 0 bases and J shed 4 bases, with 9 bases lying between them. There are 14 residues in the CDR3. The germline CDR1 and CDR2 sequences are SGHAT and FQDESV (reference sequence). This CDR3 is CASSLASYRETQYF. CDR3 bases: TGTGCCAGCAGCTTAGCCTCCTACCGAGAGACCCAGTACTTC.

In this sample, this clonotype turned up a few times. The chain recombines TRBV12-3 or TRBV12-4 with TRBJ1-6; 10 positions match TRBD1. The CDR3 has 15 residues. V lost 6 bases to trimming and J lost 8 bases; unmatched junction nucleotides: 7. The CDR3 nucleotides are TGTGCCAGCAGCCCGGGACAGGGGCGGCATTCACCCCTCCACTTT. Its protein product is CASSPGQGRHSPLHF.

This clonotype was detected ten times or more. The CDR3 region is CASSRTAIRTEAFF. DNA of the CDR3: TGTGCCAGCAGTAGGACAGCGATACGCACTGAAGCTTTCTTT. The chain joins TRBV12-3 or TRBV12-4 to TRBJ1-1, with a possible D match to TRBD1 (6 bases). The CDR3 totals 14 residues. V lost 5 bases, J lost 4 bases, and 14 bases lay in between.

The chain carries TRBV27 and TRBJ2-1, with 9 bases matching TRBD2. CDR3 length: 15 residues. The V gene's germline CDR1 is MNHEY and CDR2 SMNVEV (reference sequence). V was clipped by 3 bases and J by 7 bases; unmatched bases: 7. The CDR3 DNA is TGTGCCAGCAGTTTTCCGGGACTAGCTGTTAATGAGCAGTTCTTC. It codes for CASSFPGLAVNEQFF.

This chain uses TRBV7-2 with TRBJ1-2; D gene unclear. Looked up from germline, CDR1 is SGHTA and CDR2 is FQGNSA. The CDR3 sequence is 12 residues long. Trimming stripped 7 bases from V and 8 bases from J, with 14 bases between. The CDR3 nucleotides read TGTGCCAGCAAGCGGGCTAATATAGGCTACACCTTC. Translation: CASKRANIGYTF.

The chain has TRBV10-3 and TRBJ2-3, with D possibly being TRBD1 (5 bases). Deletions cut 6 bases from V and 6 bases from J, with 19 bases between. The CDR3 is made up of 15 amino acids. Germline CDR1 is ENHRY and CDR2 is SYGVKD. The CDR3, as DNA: TGTGCCATCAGCGACGACCGCAAACCAGGGGATACGCAGTATTTT. It translates to CAISDDRKPGDTQYF.

This clonotype was seen ten or more times. This chain joins TRBV10-3 and TRBJ2-1; 8 bases line up with TRBD2. CDR3 length equals 14 residues. Per germline, CDR1 ENHRY and CDR2 SYGVKD. J lost 0 bases, V lost 11 bases, and 6 bases had no gene match. CDR3 in DNA: TGTGCCGCAAAGAGCGGGGGCTCCTACAATGAGCAGTTCTTC. It codes for CAAKSGGSYNEQFF.

V is TRBV5-1 and J is TRBJ2-1; 7 nucleotides line up with TRBD1. Looked up from germline, CDR1 is SGHRS and CDR2 is YFSETQ. CDR3 length: 14 amino acids. V gave up 3 bases and J gave up 8 bases; unmatched junction bases: 8. This CDR3 is CASSWSTGSDEQFF. The CDR3 nucleotides read TGCGCCAGCAGCTGGTCGACAGGGAGCGATGAGCAGTTCTTC. The whole variable domain, remainder taken from reference TRBV5-1 and TRBJ2-1, is KAGVTQTPRYLIKTRGQQVTLSCSPISGHRSVSWYQQTPGQGLQFLFEYFSETQRNKGNFPGRFSGRQFSNSRSEMNVSTLELGDSALYLCASSWSTGSDEQFFGPGTRLTVL.

The V gene is TRBV20-1, the J gene TRBJ1-3; D perhaps matches TRBD1 (5 bases). CDR3 length: 14 amino acids. From germline, CDR1 is DFQATT and CDR2 SNEGSKA (reference sequence). V lost 2 bases and J 0 bases, leaving 8 bases between the germline ends. The CDR3 DNA reads as TGCAGTGCTAGAAGACAGAACTCTGGAAACACCATATATTTT. Protein sequence: CSARRQNSGNTIYF.

This chain links TRBV18 with TRBJ2-1; the match to TRBD1 covers 9 bases. The CDR3 spans 16 residues. V was pared by 6 bases and J by 7 bases, with 13 bases of the junction left unmatched. Germline CDR1 reads KGHSH; CDR2 reads LQKENI. The CDR3 DNA sequence: TGTGCCAGCTCCACCTCACGCCCGGGACAGGGAAATGAGCAGTTCTTC. This codes for CASSTSRPGQGNEQFF.

The chain combines TRBV13 with TRBJ2-7; D not resolved. The CDR3 is made up of 14 amino acids. Germline loops: CDR1 PRHDT, CDR2 FYEKMQ (reference sequence). V was clipped by 6 bases and J by 5 bases, with 17 bases between them. The DNA of the CDR3 is TGTGCCAGCAGTATACGACTCTCCCGGAACGAGCAGTACTTC. Protein product: CASSIRLSRNEQYF.

This clonotype has a handful of counts. The rearrangement uses TRBV20-1 and TRBJ2-5, with D maybe TRBD2 (5 bases). The CDR3 loop spans 11 amino acids. Germline V gene lookup returns CDR1 DFQATT and CDR2 SNEGSKA (reference sequence). The germline V and J ends were trimmed by 8 bases and 1 base, with 8 bases remaining between them. The CDR3 is CSTEGQETQYF. As DNA, the CDR3 is TGCAGTACTGAGGGCCAAGAGACCCAGTACTTC.

The chain uses TRBV5-1 and TRBJ1-2; perhaps TRBD1 as D (6 bases). CDR3 length: 14 amino acids. Germline CDR1 reads SGHRS; CDR2 reads YFSETQ. V lost 4 bases, J lost 6 bases, and 16 bases lay in between. CDR3 sequence: CASSTGAGVDGYTF. The DNA for the CDR3 is TGCGCCAGCAGCACCGGTGCAGGGGTTGATGGCTACACCTTC.

Only a few counts were recorded for this clonotype. The chain has TRBV5-6 and TRBJ2-7; TRBD1 matches 7 bases. The J segment lost 2 bases and the V segment lost 1 base, leaving 6 bases of the junction unmatched. The CDR3 sequence is 15 residues long. CDR1 SGHDT and CDR2 YYEEEE come from the germline V gene. In nucleotides, the CDR3 is TGTGCCAGCAGCTTGAAACCTCAGGGGGCCTACGAGCAGTACTTC. Encoded protein: CASSLKPQGAYEQYF.

The V call is TRBV6-6, the J call TRBJ2-2; no reliable D call. This CDR3 has 12 amino acids. V was clipped by 2 bases and J by 7 bases, with 5 bases between them. Germline values: CDR1 MNHNY, CDR2 SVGAGI (reference sequence). This CDR3 reads CASSYTSGELFF. The CDR3 region has the DNA TGTGCCAGCAGTTACACCAGCGGGGAGCTGTTTTTT.

This sequence joins TRBV29-1 and TRBJ2-1; the D gene is possibly TRBD1 (6 bases). This CDR3 region has 14 residues. Looked up from germline, CDR1 is SQVTM and CDR2 is ANQGSEA. V shed 5 bases and J shed 2 bases, with 13 bases lying between them. The CDR3 region has the DNA TGCAGCGTTAATGCCGGGACACCCTACAATGAGCAGTTCTTC. This sequence encodes CSVNAGTPYNEQFF.

As DNA, the CDR3 is TGTGCCAGCATCTGGGACGGTAATTCACCCCTCCACTTT. It encodes CASIWDGNSPLHF. The chain has TRBV6-1 and TRBJ1-6; D may be TRBD1 (5 bases). CDR3 length: 13 amino acids. V dropped 7 bases and J dropped 6 bases, with 10 bases sitting between them. Germline V CDR1 and CDR2: MNHNS, SASEGT.

This clonotype appeared a few times. The chain couples TRBV12-3 or TRBV12-4 to TRBJ2-3, with 11 nucleotides matching TRBD1. V was pared by 5 bases and J by 4 bases, with 8 bases of the junction left unmatched. The CDR3 is 16 amino acids. CDR3 loop: CASSPRTGGFSDTQYF. The CDR3 DNA reads as TGTGCCAGCAGTCCCCGGACAGGGGGCTTCTCAGATACGCAGTATTTT.

The chain couples TRBV6-1 to TRBJ2-7, with 10 bases lining up with TRBD1. Per the germline V gene, CDR1 is MNHNS and CDR2 is SASEGT. There are 15 residues in the CDR3. The V and J ends lost 2 bases and 2 bases, in that order; junction bases with no gene match: 3. Written as DNA, the CDR3 is TGTGCCAGCAGTGAACGGACAGGGGGTCCCTACGAGCAGTACTTC. This codes for CASSERTGGPYEQYF.